This T cell receptor (beta chain) was observed in a study of vaccination and CD4 T cells after COVID-19. At the Johns Hopkins FTIC core, DNA taken from cultured CD4+ T cells was sequenced by way of the Oncomine TCR Beta short-read assay. MiXCR, applied by TCRdb to the PCR reads, yields one record per CDR3 protein. The top ten hold less than 8% of the sample, which has about 20,000 distinct CDR3 sequences, around half seen once. The CDR3 is 13 residues long. V was clipped by 3 bases and J by 1 base, with 8 bases between them. Germline V gene sequence: CDR1 DFQATT, CDR2 SNEGSKA (reference sequence). Notes on this clonotype: Its specificity is unknown.

The treatment: approximately 10-day PBMC culture with coronavirus spike peptide pools or control peptides (ViraFEST assay). Expansion of antigen-specific T cells with peptide pools by ViraFEST preceded sequencing of TCRs. The sample consisted of CD4+ T cells from blood, cultured in vitro. This TCR came from a human donor who had recovered from COVID-19. The genes are TRBV20-1 and TRBJ2-3; weak D call: TRBD2 (5 bases). CDR3 protein: CSARPGGTDTQYF. The CDR3 coding sequence is TGCAGTGCTAGGCCCGGGGGCACAGATACGCAGTATTTT.